This TCR beta chain was sequenced for a study of blood T cell repertoires in COVID-19. Using immunoSEQ multiplex PCR, the repertoire was profiled, and TCRdb retains in-frame clones only, with some absent. The sample lists 150,000 to 200,000 clones; around 87% were seen once. Living in about two dozen US areas, the participants were between about 18 and 95 years of age. Resolution of symptoms, clearance, or two negative PCRs was present in recovered Cohort 3 donors. The specimen sequenced was PBMCs or T cells enriched from blood (not recorded which). The clonotype comes from a woman between 50 and 59 years old who had recovered from COVID-19.

CDR3 loop: CASSLRGSGNTIYF. Here the CDR3 DNA reads TGTGCCAGCAGCTTGCGAGGTTCTGGAAACACCATATATTTT. The V and J genes are TRBV5-6 and TRBJ1-3; the D is unclear. Germline lookup yields CDR1 SGHDT and CDR2 YYEEEE. The CDR3 is 14 amino acids. The ends were cut back, 1 base at V and 1 base at J, with 6 bases in the middle.